This T cell receptor (beta chain) was sequenced during a study of shared clonotypes between healthy human individuals. J was trimmed by 4 bases and V by 2 bases; bases with no gene match: 2. The germline gives CDR1 SGHRS, CDR2 YFSETQ. The CDR3 totals 13 residues. To note about this clone: Other DNA variants within this sample encode the same CDR3.

Sorted-subset replicate PCRs used 200 ng of genomic DNA. This amount corresponded to tens of thousands of T cell genomes. Sequenced by immunoSEQ multiplex PCR; TCRdb stores in-frame clones only, minus some. This table holds roughly 2.5 million clones, over 85% found once. The sample consisted of naive CD4+ T cells sorted from blood. Subset meaning: CD45RA+ positively selected. The V call is TRBV5-1, the J call TRBJ1-1, with 7 bases matching TRBD1. This TCR was sampled from a man aged 18 to 29 in good health. The DNA of the CDR3 is TGCGCCAGCAGCTTCGCAGGGGGCACTGAAGCTTTCTTT. It encodes CASSFAGGTEAFF.